The following is a TCR beta chain sequence with its context. At cycle 4 day 1, cycle 7 day 1, and baseline, blood was sampled. The data were taken from a study of OX40 agonist ivuxolimab in advanced cancers. The CDR3 spans 11 residues. Trimming pared 8 bases from V and 5 bases from J, leaving 9 bases between. From germline, CDR1 is MNHNS and CDR2 SASEGT. TCRdb's table, derived via immunoSEQ multiplex PCR, lists solely in-frame clones and lacks some. Among tens of thousands of clones listed, roughly 82% were seen once. The sequences come from CD4+ or CD8+ T cells sorted from blood, collected in a trial of the OX40 agonist ivuxolimab. This sequence originates from an adult with an advanced solid tumor such as melanoma, head and neck, liver or kidney cancer. V and J are TRBV6-1 and TRBJ1-2; D not resolved. The CDR3 DNA reads as TGTGCCAGCTTCGGGCGGTATGGCTACACCTTC. Its translation is CASFGRYGYTF.